One and the same sample provided the 21 T cell receptor beta chains below, sequenced in a study of regulatory and conventional T cells in RAG deficiency. Blood CD4+ CD25-low CD127-high conventional T cells supplied the genomic DNA template. Profiled with immunoSEQ multiplex PCR; TCRdb holds only in-frame clones, not every one. This table has more than 40,000 clones, about 90% appearing once. Another study also made use of these data, one on regulatory T cells. That work states: Amplification used 52 TRBV primers and 13 TRBJ primers.

The material sequenced was CD4+ effector T cells sorted from blood. Receptors were obtained from a human donor in good health.

The chain joins TRBV6-1 to TRBJ1-2, with D unclear. Germline-derived CDR1 and CDR2 are MNHNS and SASEGT. Trimming removed 5 bases at V and 0 bases at J, with 13 bases between. This CDR3 has 15 residues. DNA of the CDR3: TGTGCCAGCAGTCCTACCACGGTCACTAACTATGGCTACACCTTC. It yields the protein CASSPTTVTNYGYTF.

The J gene is TRBJ2-4, the V gene TRBV11-3, with D possibly matching TRBD2 (5 bases). Trimming took 5 bases from V and 2 from J, leaving 16 bases between them. There are 16 residues in the CDR3. CDR1 and CDR2 from the germline V gene are SGHNT and YENEEA. The CDR3 reads CASSLNSGLTKNIQYF. The CDR3 region has the DNA TGTGCCAGCAGCCTAAATTCGGGGTTAACCAAAAACATTCAGTACTTC.

This chain links TRBV6-4 with TRBJ2-1; D is ambiguous. The CDR3 is 13 residues long. Germline CDR1 and CDR2: MRHNA and SNTAGT. Trimming took 5 bases from V and 5 from J, leaving 10 bases between them. The CDR3 DNA reads TGTGCCAGCAGTCGATCCATAAACAATGAGCAGTTCTTC. This gives the protein CASSRSINNEQFF.

As concerns this clone: Other DNA sequences within the sample encode an identical CDR3. The V gene is TRBV18, the J gene TRBJ1-5; D not resolved. Trimming took off 2 bases at V and 1 base at J, with 6 bases between the two ends. Germline values: CDR1 KGHSH, CDR2 LQKENI. CDR3 length equals 14 residues. The CDR3: CASSPSGSNQPQHF. CDR3 sequence (DNA): TGTGCCAGCTCACCATCCGGGAGCAATCAGCCCCAGCATTTT.

This clone was counted once. The chain uses TRBV2 and TRBJ2-7, with TRBD2 matching 12 bases. J was trimmed by 8 bases and V by 7 bases; bases with no gene match: 6. Germline assignment: CDR1 SNHLY and CDR2 FYNNEI. This CDR3 has 13 amino acids. The CDR3 DNA reads as TGTGCCAGCAACCCTAGCGGGGGGGCCAAGCAGTACTTC. Its protein is CASNPSGGAKQYF.

This clone was seen a few times. The chain has TRBV19 and TRBJ1-6; TRBD1 might be the D (6 bases). Trimming pared 3 bases from V and 10 bases from J, leaving 13 bases between. This CDR3 has 14 amino acids. Germline V gene data show CDR1 as LNHDA and CDR2 as SQIVND (reference sequence). The CDR3 sequence: CASSISGVPSPLHF. The CDR3 region has the DNA TGTGCCAGTAGTATCTCAGGGGTCCCCTCACCCCTCCACTTT.

The CDR3 nucleotides are TGTGCCAGCAGCCCCATAACAGGGGCTGGAAACACCATATATTTT. Its translation is CASSPITGAGNTIYF. The J gene is TRBJ1-3, the V gene TRBV5-6, with 7 bases identical to TRBD1. The ends lost 4 bases at V and 2 bases at J; junction bases unmatched: 6. The V gene's germline CDR1 is SGHDT and CDR2 YYEEEE. The CDR3 sequence is 15 residues long.

This sequence joins TRBV11-3 and TRBJ2-5; D may correspond to TRBD1 or TRBD2 (5 bases each). This CDR3 region has 15 residues. The V gene lost 0 bases and the J gene lost 1 base, with 9 bases spanning the gap. Germline V gene sequence: CDR1 SGHNT, CDR2 YENEEA. The CDR3 nucleotides are TGTGCCAGCAGCTTAGAGTCCGGGACCCAAGAGACCCAGTACTTC. It encodes CASSLESGTQETQYF.

This rearrangement joins TRBV12-2 to TRBJ2-6; no DNA check was done on the table's D call, TRBD2. TRBV12-2 is described as a pseudogene. The CDR3 has 15 amino acids. CDR3 DNA: TGTGCAAGTCGCGATAGCTCGACTCCACACAAAGTCGGGACTTTC. The encoded protein is CASRDSSTPHKVGTF.

The gene calls are TRBV7-2 and TRBJ2-3; no firm D call. The CDR3 consists of 13 residues. Trimming pared 1 base from V and 5 bases from J, leaving 7 bases between. Germline V CDR1 and CDR2: SGHTA, FQGNSA. The DNA of the CDR3 is TGTGCCAGCAGCTTAGGCAGGAGAGATACGCAGTATTTT. It translates to CASSLGRRDTQYF.

This sequence joins TRBV5-6 and TRBJ1-6, with 7 bases lining up with TRBD1. Germline CDR1 is SGHDT and CDR2 is YYEEEE. With V trimmed by 0 bases and J by 15 bases, 12 bases remained unmatched. CDR3 size: 15 residues. The CDR3 DNA reads TGTGCCAGCAGCTTGGATCGGGGACAGTCCCTGATCCTCCACTTT. Protein product: CASSLDRGQSLILHF.

The rearrangement links TRBV14 to TRBJ2-4; no firm D call. The CDR3 sequence is 14 residues long. Germline V gene lookup returns CDR1 SGHDN and CDR2 FVKESK. Trimming removed 4 bases from V and 3 bases from J, with 10 bases in between. CDR3 bases: TGTGCCAGCAGCCCGTGGAACGGCAAAAACATTCAGTACTTC. It translates to CASSPWNGKNIQYF. Full variable domain (rest looked up from reference TRBV14 and TRBJ2-4): EAGVTQFPSHSVIEKGQTVTLRCDPISGHDNLYWYRRVMGKEIKFLLHFVKESKQDESGMPNNRFLAERTGGTYSTLKVQPAELEDSGVYFCASSPWNGKNIQYFGAGTRLSVL.

The CDR3 DNA reads as TGTGCCAGCCGACTTAGCGGATGGAGATCACCCCTCCACTTT. Protein: CASRLSGWRSPLHF. This chain uses TRBV6-5 with TRBJ1-6; D not certain. V lost 8 bases to trimming and J lost 10 bases, with 18 bases between them. This CDR3 comprises 14 residues. CDR1 MNHEY and CDR2 SVGAGI come from the germline V gene.

V is TRBV28 and J is TRBJ1-4; 7 bases line up with TRBD1. The CDR3 is 17 amino acids. Germline V gene sequence: CDR1 MDHEN, CDR2 SYDVKM. V trimming: 6 bases; J trimming: 10 bases; junction bases outside the gene matches: 20. This chain's CDR3 is CASRLGRGTGGFGKLFF. Written as DNA, the CDR3 is TGTGCCAGCAGGTTGGGCAGGGGGACGGGGGGGTTTGGAAAACTGTTTTTT.

CDR3 protein: CASSRQGALPGELFF. The CDR3 DNA sequence: TGTGCCAGCAGTCGACAGGGGGCGCTTCCCGGGGAGCTGTTTTTT. The chain carries TRBV6-5 and TRBJ2-2; 10 positions agree with TRBD1. The CDR3 contains 15 residues. Per the germline V gene, CDR1 is MNHEY and CDR2 is SVGAGI. V dropped 5 bases and J dropped 6; count of bases not matched to a gene: 6.

The V gene is TRBV6-8, the J gene TRBJ1-5; 7 bases are a match to TRBD1. V shed 5 bases, J shed 4 bases, and the junction held 5 bases outside the gene matches. CDR3 length: 14 amino acids. Germline CDR1 and CDR2: MNHGY and SAAAGT. CDR3 protein: CASSRTGRNQPQHF. CDR3 nucleotide sequence: TGTGCCAGCAGTCGGACAGGCCGGAATCAGCCCCAGCATTTT.

The chain uses TRBV7-9 and TRBJ2-5; TRBD1 might be the D (5 bases). Trimming removed 1 base from V and 4 bases from J, with 16 bases in between. Germline CDR1 reads SEHNR; CDR2 reads FQNEAQ (reference sequence). The length of the CDR3 is 16 residues. The CDR3 reads CASSLGRTGRAETQYF. The CDR3 nucleotides are TGTGCCAGCAGCTTAGGGCGCACAGGTCGTGCAGAGACCCAGTACTTC.

The chain joins TRBV9 to TRBJ2-1; D possibly uses TRBD1 or TRBD2 (5 bases each). The V gene's germline CDR1 is SGDLS and CDR2 YYNGEE. The CDR3 has 13 residues. V lost 4 bases, J lost 15 bases, and 20 bases lay in between. CDR3 DNA sequence: TGTGCCAGCAGCCCAAATATGGGACCGCCCATGTTCTTC. Translating gives CASSPNMGPPMFF.

This clone appeared a few times. The chain combines TRBV6-1 with TRBJ1-5, with D perhaps matching TRBD1 (5 bases). The CDR3 loop spans 14 amino acids. Trimming removed 1 base at V and 9 bases at J, with 13 bases between. CDR1 and CDR2 (germline): MNHNS, SASEGT. CDR3: CASSEGAGGRPQHF. The CDR3 DNA reads as TGTGCCAGCAGTGAAGGGGCCGGGGGACGGCCCCAGCATTTT.

A few counts support this clone. The chain recombines TRBV6-5 with TRBJ1-2; TRBD1 matches at 7 bases. The CDR3 has 12 residues. J was trimmed by 0 bases and V by 10 bases; bases with no gene match: 2. In germline, CDR1 is MNHEY, CDR2 SVGAGI. Here the CDR3 reads CATGGPNYGYTF. The CDR3 bases are TGTGCCACAGGGGGGCCTAACTATGGCTACACCTTC.

With regard to this clone: The same CDR3 also results from other DNA sequences found in this sample. CDR3 sequence reads: CASSPDLNTEAFF. The CDR3 nucleotides read TGTGCCAGCTCTCCTGACTTGAACACTGAAGCTTTCTTT. The J gene is TRBJ1-1, the V gene TRBV18; D gene ambiguous. Germline V gene data show CDR1 as KGHSH and CDR2 as LQKENI. V lost 6 bases, J lost 0 bases, and 8 bases lay in between. This CDR3 is 13 amino acids long.